This is a list of T cell receptor beta chains from one sample in a study of blood T cell repertoires in COVID-19. The method was immunoSEQ multiplex PCR; TCRdb's version includes in-frame clones alone and lacks a portion of them. The sample consists of over 450,000 clones, 85% to 90% of them appearing once. Material for sequencing was peripheral blood. All receptors come from a woman between 50 and 59 years old with COVID-19, enrolled during active disease. CDR3s include the opening cysteine and the closing phenylalanine or tryptophan. The D gene is left open where the match is weak. A clone size is listed for some rows: how often the clone was seen (once, few, many), or a class if it is expanded.

J: TRBJ2-3; length: 15; V: TRBV19; size: -; D: TRBD1; CDR3: CASSIVRGPADTQYF; DNA: TGTGCCAGTAGTATAGTTAGGGGGCCGGCAGATACGCAGTATTTT
J: TRBJ2-1; length: 14; V: TRBV12-5; size: -; D: -; CDR3: CASGLPPGVDEQFF; DNA: TGTGCTAGTGGTTTACCGCCAGGGGTTGATGAGCAGTTCTTC
J: TRBJ1-6; length: 14; V: TRBV28; size: few; D: -; CDR3: CASSFRQVRTPLHF; DNA: TGTGCCAGCAGTTTTCGGCAGGTTAGGACACCCCTCCACTTT
J: TRBJ2-7; length: 20; V: TRBV24-1; size: -; D: -; CDR3: CATSSGLRREPSVQLIEQYF; DNA: TGTGCCACCAGTTCGGGACTTAGAAGGGAGCCGAGTGTGCAGCTAATCGAGCAGTACTTC
J: TRBJ2-7; length: 14; V: TRBV24-1; size: -; D: TRBD1; CDR3: CATSIPGQRYEQYF; DNA: TGTGCCACCAGCATCCCGGGACAGAGATACGAGCAGTACTTC
J: TRBJ1-2; length: 16; V: TRBV6-6; size: -; D: -; CDR3: CASSYSRGTLNYGYTF; DNA: TGTGCCAGCAGTTACTCGAGGGGGACCCTTAACTATGGCTACACCTTC
J: TRBJ1-2; length: 13; V: TRBV12-3/TRBV12-4; size: -; D: TRBD1; CDR3: CASSPRDRDGYTF; DNA: TGTGCCAGCAGCCCCCGGGACAGGGATGGCTACACCTTC
J: TRBJ2-3; length: 17; V: TRBV5-1; size: -; D: TRBD2; CDR3: CASSFDWTGGPLDTQYF; DNA: TGCGCCAGCAGCTTCGATTGGACGGGGGGGCCTTTAGATACGCAGTATTTT
J: TRBJ2-3; length: 15; V: TRBV7-6; size: -; D: -; CDR3: CASSLRLPGVNTQYF; DNA: TGTGCCAGCAGCTTACGGTTACCGGGTGTAAATACGCAGTATTTT
J: TRBJ1-1; length: 13; V: TRBV2; size: -; D: -; CDR3: CASSEAEEAKAFF; DNA: TGTGCCAGCAGTGAAGCCGAGGAGGCGAAAGCTTTCTTT
J: TRBJ1-6; length: 16; V: TRBV7-8; size: few; D: TRBD1; CDR3: CASSLSGTGENSPLHF; DNA: TGTGCCAGCAGCTTATCCGGGACAGGGGAAAATTCACCCCTCCACTTT
J: TRBJ2-7; length: 16; V: TRBV5-6; size: -; D: -; CDR3: CASSLAGTLGRYEQYF; DNA: TGTGCCAGCAGCTTGGCCGGGACACTGGGCCGATACGAGCAGTACTTC
J: TRBJ1-2; length: 14; V: TRBV6-6; size: -; D: TRBD1; CDR3: CASSTEDRVYGYTF; DNA: TGTGCCAGCAGCACTGAGGACAGGGTCTATGGCTACACCTTC
J: TRBJ1-5; length: 14; V: TRBV30; size: few; D: -; CDR3: CACGRGGDGQPQHF; DNA: TGTGCCTGCGGCCGTGGGGGGGATGGTCAGCCCCAGCATTTT
J: TRBJ2-7; length: 15; V: TRBV28; size: -; D: -; CDR3: CASSPYRRTSYEQYF; DNA: TGTGCCAGCAGTCCCTACAGGAGAACCTCCTACGAGCAGTACTTC
J: TRBJ1-6; length: 12; V: TRBV30; size: once; D: -; CDR3: CAFDRDNSPLHF; DNA: TGTGCCTTCGACCGGGATAATTCACCCCTCCACTTT
J: TRBJ1-2; length: 13; V: TRBV6-5; size: -; D: -; CDR3: CASRVTANYGYTF; DNA: TGTGCCAGCAGAGTGACAGCTAACTATGGCTACACCTTC
J: TRBJ1-6; length: 13; V: TRBV30; size: few; D: -; CDR3: CAWSVREWAPLHF; DNA: TGTGCCTGGAGTGTACGGGAGTGGGCACCCCTCCACTTT
J: TRBJ1-2; length: 16; V: TRBV9; size: -; D: TRBD1; CDR3: CASSARSGQGAYGYTF; DNA: TGTGCCAGCAGCGCTCGATCGGGACAGGGGGCGTATGGCTACACCTTC
J: TRBJ1-2; length: 13; V: TRBV5-6; size: -; D: -; CDR3: CASSPLSGGGYTF; DNA: TGTGCCAGCAGCCCCCTGTCTGGAGGGGGCTACACCTTC
J: TRBJ1-1; length: 13; V: TRBV6-1; size: -; D: -; CDR3: CASSETLNTEAFF; DNA: TGTGCCAGCAGTGAAACACTGAACACTGAAGCTTTCTTT
J: TRBJ2-5; length: 15; V: TRBV9; size: once; D: -; CDR3: CASSAGEGVSETQYF; DNA: TGTGCCAGCAGCGCAGGAGAGGGGGTCTCAGAGACCCAGTACTTC
J: TRBJ2-3; length: 17; V: TRBV11-2; size: -; D: TRBD2; CDR3: CASSAGTSAYSTDTQYF; DNA: TGTGCCAGCAGCGCGGGGACTAGCGCCTATAGCACAGATACGCAGTATTTT
J: TRBJ1-1; length: 16; V: TRBV6-6; size: -; D: TRBD1; CDR3: CASTDPATGGDTEAFF; DNA: TGTGCCAGCACAGACCCCGCGACAGGGGGGGACACTGAAGCTTTCTTT
J: TRBJ1-1; length: 14; V: TRBV5-1; size: -; D: -; CDR3: CASRPLLRNTEAFF; DNA: TGCGCCAGCAGGCCGCTCCTGAGGAACACTGAAGCTTTCTTT